These T cell receptor beta chains were read from a single sample in a study of control samples from healthy donors and cancer patients. Assay: immunoSEQ multiplex PCR; the TCRdb copy retains only in-frame clones and omits some. The sample contains 150,000 to 200,000 clones, approximately 90% of which appear only once. Source material: blood. Receptor source: a man aged 25 to 40 in good health. Each CDR3 is given with its conserved first and last residue. D genes are given only for firm matches. Size values are once, few and many counts, or a class for expanded clones, and some rows have none.

TRBJ1-1 NA NA 14 TRBV6-4 TGTGCCAGCAGTGTCGGGGAGGGGAGTACTGAAGCTTTCTTT CASSVGEGSTEAFF
TRBJ2-3 NA NA 13 TRBV5-4 TGTGCCAGCAGCTTGCGGGGGTCGGATACGCAGTATTTT CASSLRGSDTQYF
TRBJ1-1 TRBD1 NA 13 TRBV7-9 TGTGCCAGCAGCGGAACAGGGGACACTGAAGCTTTCTTT CASSGTGDTEAFF
TRBJ2-2 TRBD1 NA 16 TRBV5-6 TGTGCCAGCAGCTCGCGCCTAACAGGGGTCACCGGGGAGCTGTTTTTT CASSSRLTGVTGELFF
TRBJ1-1 NA NA 15 TRBV9 TGTGCCAGCAGCCCCCGCGAGGGAATGAACACTGAAGCTTTCTTT CASSPREGMNTEAFF
TRBJ1-1 NA NA 11 TRBV13 TGTGCCAGCAGCTGGTACACTGAAGCTTTCTTT CASSWYTEAFF
TRBJ1-2 TRBD1 NA 15 TRBV5-4 TGTGCCAGCAGGTTAGGGGACAGAGCGAACTATGGCTACACCTTC CASRLGDRANYGYTF
TRBJ2-2 TRBD2 NA 16 TRBV9 TGTGCCAGCAGCGCCCAGACTAGCGGGGGGCCCGGGGAGCTGTTTTTT CASSAQTSGGPGELFF
TRBJ1-3 NA NA 16 TRBV9 TGTGCCAGCAGCGTAGAAGCCGCCAGCTCTGGAAACACCATATATTTT CASSVEAASSGNTIYF
TRBJ2-6 TRBD2 NA 16 TRBV19 TGTGCCAGTAGTATAGGGGCGGGGGCTGGGGCCAACGTCCTGACTTTC CASSIGAGAGANVLTF
TRBJ2-6 NA NA 16 TRBV4-2 TGTGCCAGCAGCCCTACTACGGGGGCAGGGGCCAACGTCCTGACTTTC CASSPTTGAGANVLTF
TRBJ2-1 NA NA 12 TRBV5-5 TGTGCCAGCAGCCCCGGATGGAATGAGCAGTTCTTC CASSPGWNEQFF
TRBJ1-5 NA NA 15 TRBV9 TGTGCCAGCAGCGTAGGGTCGAATAGCAATCAGCCCCAGCATTTT CASSVGSNSNQPQHF
TRBJ1-3 NA NA 14 TRBV10-3 TGTGCCATCACTACTGGTTCGGCTGGAAACACCATATATTTT CAITTGSAGNTIYF
TRBJ2-2 TRBD2 NA 14 TRBV2 TGTGCCAGCAGAGGGACTAGGGGAACCGGGGAGCTGTTTTTT CASRGTRGTGELFF
TRBJ1-5 NA NA 15 TRBV6-5 TGTGCCAGCAGAGTAGCGACAAAAAGCAATCAGCCCCAGCATTTT CASRVATKSNQPQHF
TRBJ2-2 NA NA 15 TRBV5-4 TGTGCCAGCAGCCCCCCGGCGGGGCAAACCGGGGAGCTGTTTTTT CASSPPAGQTGELFF
TRBJ2-6 TRBD1 NA 18 TRBV5-1 TGCGCCAGCAGCCCAAATTCCGGGACAGGGTCTGGGGCCAACGTCCTGACTTTC CASSPNSGTGSGANVLTF
TRBJ1-2 NA NA 15 TRBV6-2/TRBV6-3 TGTGCCAGCAGTTACTTTACAGCAGTTGACTATGGCTACACCTTC CASSYFTAVDYGYTF
TRBJ1-6 NA NA 16 TRBV27 TGTGCCAGCAGTCCCCAGGGAGGTACGTGGAACTCACCCCTCCACTTT CASSPQGGTWNSPLHF
TRBJ2-7 NA many 14 TRBV2 TGTGCCAGCACTAGCGCTCTACCCTCCTACGAGCAGTACTTC CASTSALPSYEQYF
TRBJ2-6 NA NA 17 TRBV27 TGTGCCAGCAGCAGAGCGGCCCGGATGGCTGGGGCCAACGTCCTGACTTTC CASSRAARMAGANVLTF
TRBJ1-1 NA NA 13 TRBV4-1 TGCGCCAGCAGCCAAGAGAAGGGTGCTGAAGCTTTCTTT CASSQEKGAEAFF
TRBJ1-6 NA NA 14 TRBV2 TGTGCCAGCAAGGGGGAGGGACTAATGACACCCCTCCACTTT CASKGEGLMTPLHF
TRBJ2-1 NA NA 16 TRBV27 TGTGCCAGCAGTGCCCAAGTGAGCGGGCCAAACAATGAGCAGTTCTTC CASSAQVSGPNNEQFF
TRBJ2-7 TRBD1 NA 13 TRBV28 TGTGCCAGCAGCCCCGGGACAGGGAACGAGCAGTACTTC CASSPGTGNEQYF
TRBJ2-7 NA NA 16 TRBV27 TGTGCCAGCAGGTCAACGTCGGGGCAGGGAAACCACGAGCAGTACTTC CASRSTSGQGNHEQYF
TRBJ1-1 NA NA 12 TRBV3-1/TRBV3-2 TGTGCCAGCAGATTCCGGGGGACTGAAGCTTTCTTT CASRFRGTEAFF
TRBJ2-2 TRBD1 once 15 TRBV19 TGTGCCAGTAGCCGGACAGGGGACAAAGGCGGGGAGCTGTTTTTT CASSRTGDKGGELFF
TRBJ2-1 NA NA 13 TRBV7-6 TGTGCCAGCAATCGGTGGGGCGGGGATGAGCAGTTCTTC CASNRWGGDEQFF
TRBJ1-1 NA NA 15 TRBV4-1 TGCGCCAGCAGCCAAGATTGGGCGGGGAACACTGAAGCTTTCTTT CASSQDWAGNTEAFF
TRBJ2-1 TRBD1 NA 15 TRBV5-1 TGCGCCAGCAGCTTGGAGGCAGGGGGCAGGAATGAGCAGTTCTTC CASSLEAGGRNEQFF
TRBJ2-1 NA NA 12 TRBV7-3 TGTGCCAGCAAATTAGGAGGCAATGAGCAGTTCTTC CASKLGGNEQFF
TRBJ1-1 NA once 16 TRBV19 TGTGCCAGTAGTATCAGAGGGGGTTCCGGGAACACTGAAGCTTTCTTT CASSIRGGSGNTEAFF
TRBJ1-4 NA NA 17 TRBV5-1 TGCGCCAGCAGCTTGTCGGGAACCGGGCAGGGAGGGGAAAAACTGTTTTTT CASSLSGTGQGGEKLFF
TRBJ1-2 NA NA 12 TRBV3-1/TRBV3-2 TGTGCCAGCAGCCGTGACGGGGCCGGCTACACCTTC CASSRDGAGYTF
TRBJ2-3 NA few 15 TRBV3-1/TRBV3-2 TGTGCCAGCAGCCAAAGCAAAGGGATAGGGGGAGCGCAGTATTTT CASSQSKGIGGAQYF
TRBJ2-2 NA NA 14 TRBV7-2 TGTGCCAGCAGCTTAGTCCGGGAAACCGGGGAGCTGTTTTTT CASSLVRETGELFF
TRBJ1-1 NA once 14 TRBV18 TGTGCCAGCTCATCACAGGAATTGAACACTGAAGCTTTCTTT CASSSQELNTEAFF
TRBJ2-1 NA NA 13 TRBV11-1 TGTGCCAGCAGAACAGGACTCTACAATGAGCAGTTCTTC CASRTGLYNEQFF
TRBJ1-6 NA once 16 TRBV10-3 TGTGCCATCAGTGAGTCCCCCGCGGGGGGGAACTCACCCCTCCACTTT CAISESPAGGNSPLHF
TRBJ1-6 NA few 18 TRBV23-1 TGCGCCAGCAGTCAATCGATCCCCAGGAGACCCTATAATTCACCCCTCCACTTT CASSQSIPRRPYNSPLHF
TRBJ1-2 TRBD1 NA 16 TRBV6-5 TGTGCCAGCAGTTCCACCGGGACAGGGAACTGGTACGGCTACACCTTC CASSSTGTGNWYGYTF
TRBJ2-5 TRBD1 NA 15 TRBV18 TGTGCCAGCTCCCTAGGGGGACAGGTACAAGAGACCCAGTACTTC CASSLGGQVQETQYF
TRBJ1-4 NA NA 14 TRBV5-8 TGTGCCAGCAGCTTGGTGCGGACTAATGAAAAACTGTTTTTT CASSLVRTNEKLFF
TRBJ2-5 TRBD2 NA 19 TRBV4-2 TGTGCCAGCAGCCAAGATCCGGGGACTAGCGGGAGGGCCGAAGAGACCCAGTACTTC CASSQDPGTSGRAEETQYF
TRBJ2-4 TRBD1 NA 15 TRBV18 TGTGCCAGCTCCCCGGGACAGGGCTCCAAAAACATTCAGTACTTC CASSPGQGSKNIQYF
TRBJ1-1 NA NA 14 TRBV6-1 TGTGCCAGCAGTCGGGGGGACAAGGTAACTGAAGCTTTCTTT CASSRGDKVTEAFF
TRBJ2-7 TRBD1 NA 14 TRBV11-2 TGTGCCAGCAGGTCCACAGGGGGGCCCTACGAGCAGTACTTC CASRSTGGPYEQYF
TRBJ2-1 NA NA 13 TRBV19 TGTGCCAGTAGACAGGGTGGGGAGGCTGAGCAGTTCTTC CASRQGGEAEQFF
TRBJ2-1 NA NA 15 TRBV7-9 TGTGCCAGCAGCTTAATGGGAGAATCCCTCAATGAGCAGTTCTTC CASSLMGESLNEQFF
TRBJ2-3 NA NA 14 TRBV5-4 TGTGCCAGCAGCTTGGACCTTTTCGCAGATACGCAGTATTTT CASSLDLFADTQYF
TRBJ2-7 NA NA 13 TRBV28 TGTGCCAGCAGTACAAGGACGGGGTACGAGCAGTACTTC CASSTRTGYEQYF
TRBJ1-5 NA NA 16 TRBV27 TGTGCCAGCAGTTCCCGGGATCCCGGGGCGGGGCAGCCCCAGCATTTT CASSSRDPGAGQPQHF
TRBJ1-1 NA few 14 TRBV14 TGTGCCAGCAGCCAAAGAGGGGAGAACACTGAAGCTTTCTTT CASSQRGENTEAFF
TRBJ1-1 TRBD1 few 15 TRBV19 TGTGCCAGTAGTCCAATCAGGGGGATGAACACTGAAGCTTTCTTT CASSPIRGMNTEAFF
TRBJ1-1 NA NA 14 TRBV5-5 TGTGCCAGCACCTTTGGGGGCATGAACACTGAAGCTTTCTTT CASTFGGMNTEAFF
TRBJ2-5 NA NA 15 TRBV9 TGTGCCAGCAGCCCCCTGGGGGGGCCGGGAGAGACCCAGTACTTC CASSPLGGPGETQYF
TRBJ2-3 TRBD2 NA 15 TRBV6-5 TGTGCCAGCAGTTACGGCGGGGGGACCACAGATACGCAGTATTTT CASSYGGGTTDTQYF